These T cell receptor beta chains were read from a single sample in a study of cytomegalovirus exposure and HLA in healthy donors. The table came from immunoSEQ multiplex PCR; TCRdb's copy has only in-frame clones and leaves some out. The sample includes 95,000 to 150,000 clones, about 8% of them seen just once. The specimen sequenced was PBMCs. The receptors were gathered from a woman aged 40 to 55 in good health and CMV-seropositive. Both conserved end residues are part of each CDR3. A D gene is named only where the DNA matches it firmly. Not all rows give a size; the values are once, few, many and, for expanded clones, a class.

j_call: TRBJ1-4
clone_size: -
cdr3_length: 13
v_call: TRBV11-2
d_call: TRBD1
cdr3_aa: CASSLTGIEKLFF
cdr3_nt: TGTGCCAGCAGCTTGACAGGGATTGAAAAACTGTTTTTT

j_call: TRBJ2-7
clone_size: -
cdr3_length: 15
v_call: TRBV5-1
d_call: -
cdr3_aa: CASSLGFARAYEQYF
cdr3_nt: TGCGCCAGCAGCTTGGGATTCGCCAGGGCCTACGAGCAGTACTTC

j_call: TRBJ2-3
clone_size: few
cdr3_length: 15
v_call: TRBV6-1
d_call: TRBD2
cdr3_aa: CASSELAGGPDTQYF
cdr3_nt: TGTGCCAGCAGTGAACTAGCGGGGGGCCCAGATACGCAGTATTTT

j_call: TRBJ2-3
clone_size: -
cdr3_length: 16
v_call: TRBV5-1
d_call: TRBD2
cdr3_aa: CASSLELAGGADTQYF
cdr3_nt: TGCGCCAGCAGCTTGGAGCTAGCGGGGGGGGCAGATACGCAGTATTTT

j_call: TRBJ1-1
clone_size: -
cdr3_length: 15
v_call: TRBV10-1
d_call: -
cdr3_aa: CASSESGGVNTEAFF
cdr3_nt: TGCGCCAGCAGTGAGTCCGGGGGGGTGAACACTGAAGCTTTCTTT

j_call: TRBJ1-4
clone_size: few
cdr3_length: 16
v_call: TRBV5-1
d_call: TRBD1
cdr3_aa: CASSLATTGADEKLFF
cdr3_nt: TGCGCCAGCAGCTTGGCTACGACAGGGGCGGATGAAAAACTGTTTTTT

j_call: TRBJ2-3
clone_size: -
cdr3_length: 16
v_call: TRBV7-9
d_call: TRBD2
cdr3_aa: CASSPGRAGVTDTQYF
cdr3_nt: TGTGCCAGCAGCCCTGGGCGAGCGGGGGTCACAGATACGCAGTATTTT

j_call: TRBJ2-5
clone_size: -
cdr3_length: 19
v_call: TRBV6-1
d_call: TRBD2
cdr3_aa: CASSEGFVALAGGKETQYF
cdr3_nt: TGTGCCAGCAGTGAAGGTTTTGTGGCACTAGCGGGGGGGAAAGAGACCCAGTACTTC

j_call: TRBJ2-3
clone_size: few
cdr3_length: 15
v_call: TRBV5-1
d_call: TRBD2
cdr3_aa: CASSFGGVSTDTQYF
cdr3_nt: TGCGCCAGCAGCTTCGGGGGGGTTAGCACAGATACGCAGTATTTT

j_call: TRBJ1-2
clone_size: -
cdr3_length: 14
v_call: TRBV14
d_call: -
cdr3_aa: CASSQDRGIYGYTF
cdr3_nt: TGTGCCAGCAGCCAAGACAGGGGTATCTATGGCTACACCTTC

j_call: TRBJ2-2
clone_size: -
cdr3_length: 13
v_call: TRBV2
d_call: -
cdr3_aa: CARSAVAPGELFF
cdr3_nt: TGTGCCAGAAGTGCGGTAGCGCCCGGGGAGCTGTTTTTT

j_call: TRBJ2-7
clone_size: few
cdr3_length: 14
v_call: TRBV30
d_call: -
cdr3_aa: CASNEGRDTYEQYF
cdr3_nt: TGTGCCTCTAACGAGGGCAGGGACACCTACGAGCAGTACTTC

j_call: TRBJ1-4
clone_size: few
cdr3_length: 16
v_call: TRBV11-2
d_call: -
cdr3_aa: CASSLNPDATNEKLFF
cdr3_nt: TGTGCCAGCAGCTTAAACCCAGATGCAACTAATGAAAAACTGTTTTTT

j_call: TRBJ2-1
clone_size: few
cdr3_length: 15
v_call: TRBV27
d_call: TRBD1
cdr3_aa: CASSTSGGYYNEQFF
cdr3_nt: TGTGCCAGCAGTACATCAGGGGGTTATTACAATGAGCAGTTCTTC

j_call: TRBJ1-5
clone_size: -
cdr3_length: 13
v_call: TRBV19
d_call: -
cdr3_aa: CASSIGGGSTQHF
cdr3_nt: TGTGCCAGTAGTATAGGCGGCGGTTCAACCCAGCATTTT

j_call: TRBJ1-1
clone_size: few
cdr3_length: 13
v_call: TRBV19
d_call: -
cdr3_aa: CASSGQSDTEAFF
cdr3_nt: TGTGCCAGTAGTGGACAGAGTGACACTGAAGCTTTCTTT

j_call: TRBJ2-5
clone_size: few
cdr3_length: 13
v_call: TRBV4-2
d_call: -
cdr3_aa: CASSQEEGREQYF
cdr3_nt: TGTGCCAGCAGCCAAGAAGAGGGAAGGGAGCAGTACTTC

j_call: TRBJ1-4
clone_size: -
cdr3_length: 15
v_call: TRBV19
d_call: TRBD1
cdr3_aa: CASSIRQGGQEKLFF
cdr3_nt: TGTGCCAGTAGTATCAGACAGGGGGGACAGGAAAAACTGTTTTTT

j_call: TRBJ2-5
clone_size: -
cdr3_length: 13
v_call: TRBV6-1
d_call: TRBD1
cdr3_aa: CASRDRVGETQYF
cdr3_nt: TGTGCCAGCAGAGACAGGGTAGGCGAGACCCAGTACTTC

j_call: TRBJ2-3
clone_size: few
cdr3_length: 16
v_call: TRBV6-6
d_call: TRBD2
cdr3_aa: CASSGTSGGYTDTQYF
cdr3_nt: TGTGCCAGCAGCGGGACTAGCGGGGGTTACACAGATACGCAGTATTTT

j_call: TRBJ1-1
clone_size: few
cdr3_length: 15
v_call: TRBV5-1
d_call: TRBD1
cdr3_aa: CASSLITGVNTEAFF
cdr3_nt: TGCGCCAGCAGCTTGATTACAGGGGTGAACACTGAAGCTTTCTTT

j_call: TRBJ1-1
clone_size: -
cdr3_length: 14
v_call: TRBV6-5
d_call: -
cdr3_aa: CASTADRLNTEAFF
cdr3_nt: TGTGCCAGCACCGCCGACAGGCTGAACACTGAAGCTTTCTTT

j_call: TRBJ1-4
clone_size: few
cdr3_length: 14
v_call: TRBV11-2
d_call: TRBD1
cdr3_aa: CASSPTGRNEKLFF
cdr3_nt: TGTGCCAGCAGCCCGACAGGGCGGAATGAAAAACTGTTTTTT

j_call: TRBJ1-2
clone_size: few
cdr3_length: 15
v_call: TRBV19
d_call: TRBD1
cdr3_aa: CASSIGLAGGHGYTF
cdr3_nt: TGTGCCAGTAGTATAGGGCTTGCAGGGGGCCATGGCTACACCTTC

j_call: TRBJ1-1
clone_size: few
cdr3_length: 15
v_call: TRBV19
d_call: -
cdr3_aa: CASSAWTAMNTEAFF
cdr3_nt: TGTGCCAGTAGTGCCTGGACAGCTATGAACACTGAAGCTTTCTTT

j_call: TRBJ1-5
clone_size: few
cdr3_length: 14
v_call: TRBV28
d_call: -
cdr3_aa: CASRVQLSNQPQHF
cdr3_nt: TGTGCCAGCAGAGTCCAACTTAGCAATCAGCCCCAGCATTTT

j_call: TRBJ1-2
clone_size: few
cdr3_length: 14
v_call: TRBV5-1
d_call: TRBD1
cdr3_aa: CASSMDRGNYGYTF
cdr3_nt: TGCGCCAGCAGCATGGACAGGGGGAACTATGGCTACACCTTC

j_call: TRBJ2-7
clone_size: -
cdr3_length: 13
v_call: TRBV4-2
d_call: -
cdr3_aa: CASSQARGYEQYF
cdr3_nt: TGTGCCAGCAGCCAAGCCAGGGGCTACGAGCAGTACTTC

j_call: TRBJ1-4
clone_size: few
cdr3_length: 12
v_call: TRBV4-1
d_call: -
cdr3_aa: CASRGSNEKLFF
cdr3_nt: TGCGCCAGCAGGGGCTCGAATGAAAAACTGTTTTTT

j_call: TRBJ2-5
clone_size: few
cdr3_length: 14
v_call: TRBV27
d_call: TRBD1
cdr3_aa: CASGPATGLETQYF
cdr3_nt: TGTGCCAGCGGTCCAGCGACAGGGCTGGAGACCCAGTACTTC

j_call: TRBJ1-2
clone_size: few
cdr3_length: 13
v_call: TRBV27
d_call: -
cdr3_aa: CASSPPGTRGYTF
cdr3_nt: TGTGCCAGCAGTCCCCCGGGAACAAGGGGCTACACCTTC

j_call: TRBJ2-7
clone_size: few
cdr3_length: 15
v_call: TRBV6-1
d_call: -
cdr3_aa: CASSFRRGASYEQYF
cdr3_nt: TGTGCCAGCTCCTTTCGACGGGGGGCCTCCTACGAGCAGTACTTC